These 26 T cell receptor beta chains originate from one sample sequenced in a study of tumor and adjacent non-tumor tissue in lung cancer. This sample's RNA came from whole unsorted tissue. A modified ARM-PCR protocol with three rounds of nested PCR amplified TCRbeta. From the multiplex PCR reads, TCRdb called clonotypes with MiXCR, one entry per CDR3 protein. In the table there are more than 85,000 distinct CDR3 sequences, about 87% of which are singletons. The source material was lung tumor tissue. The receptors were gathered from a man aged 65-85 years with non-small cell lung cancer.

A word on this clonotype: Its ends do not fully match the called genes, so a read error is possible. This sequence joins TRBV6-2 or TRBV6-3 and TRBJ1-5, with D perhaps TRBD1 (5 bases). This CDR3 is built from 13 residues. The V gene's germline CDR1 is MNHEY and CDR2 SVGEGT. This CDR3 is CANSSQGIQPQHF. In nucleotides, the CDR3 is TGTGCCAACAGTTCTCAGGGCATTCAGCCTCAGCATTTT.

About this clonotype: One junction end disagrees with the germline gene, perhaps due to a read error. The V gene is TRBV6-1, the J gene TRBJ2-6; no firm D call. Germline loops: CDR1 MNHNS, CDR2 SASEGT. CDR3 length equals 13 residues. CDR3 amino acids: CDSRHSGANVLTF. CDR3 nucleotide sequence: TGTGACAGCAGGCACTCTGGGGCCAACGTCCTGACTTTC.

Of note for this clonotype: A read error may account for a junction end that differs from germline. This chain uses TRBV11-2 with TRBJ1-4; TRBD1 matches at 7 bases. CDR1 and CDR2 from the germline V gene are SGHAT and FQNNGV. This CDR3 comprises 14 residues. The CDR3 nucleotides read TGTGCCAGCAGCTTTCACAGGGGAAAGGAAATACTGTTTTTT. Encoded protein: CASSFHRGKEILFF.

On this clonotype itself: The conserved phenylalanine or tryptophan is not found at the CDR3 terminus, so this likely reflects a read error. The genes are TRBV6-1 and TRBJ2-7, with D perhaps matching TRBD2 (5 bases). The CDR3 is made up of 14 amino acids. Germline V gene data show CDR1 as MNHNS and CDR2 as SASEGT. V gave up 4 bases and J gave up 1 base, with 11 bases separating them. CDR3 protein: CASSVGVTSYEQYS. The CDR3 coding sequence is TGTGCCAGCAGTGTCGGGGTTACGTCCTACGAGCAGTACTCC.

This clonotype has more than one count but fewer than ten. A much larger clone differs by one base, so this may be a read error. In DNA form, the CDR3 reads TGTGCCGGCAGCTTGGACAGGGTGAACCAAGAGACCCAGTACTTC. Translation: CAGSLDRVNQETQYF. The rearrangement joins TRBV7-9 to TRBJ2-5, with 8 bases aligning to TRBD1. Looked up from germline, CDR1 is SEHNR and CDR2 is FQNEAQ (reference sequence). The length of the CDR3 is 15 residues.

Concerning this clonotype itself: One end of the junction fails to match germline, which may point to a read error. The chain has TRBV10-2 and TRBJ1-1, with D possibly matching TRBD1 (5 bases). The CDR3 is 12 amino acids. In germline, CDR1 is WSHSY, CDR2 SAAADI. The CDR3 sequence: CTSRERGAEAFF. In DNA form, the CDR3 reads TGCACCAGCAGGGAAAGGGGTGCTGAAGCTTTCTTT.

J is TRBJ2-1 and V is TRBV6-2 or TRBV6-3; 7 nucleotides align to TRBD2. The CDR3 totals 15 residues. Germline lookup yields CDR1 MNHEY and CDR2 SVGEGT. J gave up 6 bases and V 5 bases, and 10 bases lay outside the gene matches. CDR3 nucleotide sequence: TGTGCCAGCAGTCCGGGACTATGCCATATCAATGAGCAGTTCTTC. This encodes CASSPGLCHINEQFF.

CDR3: CASSFRGRSYNEQYF. The CDR3 DNA is TGTGCCAGCAGTTTTAGGGGCCGTTCCTACAATGAGCAGTACTTC. The chain uses TRBV12-3 or TRBV12-4 and TRBJ2-1; D perhaps matches TRBD1 (5 bases). The J call may not be correct, given that the DNA end is closer to TRBJ2-7. The CDR3 has 15 residues.

This clonotype appeared once. The junction shows a germline mismatch at one end, possibly a read error. The V call is TRBV29-1, the J call TRBJ1-2, with D unclear. Germline loops: CDR1 SQVTM, CDR2 ANQGSEA. The CDR3 has 13 amino acids. CDR3 in amino acids: CSVVQTGAYGNTF. The CDR3 coding sequence is TGCAGCGTTGTCCAGACGGGAGCTTATGGCAACACCTTC. The full variable domain, completed using reference TRBV29-1 and TRBJ1-2, is SAVISQKPSRDICQRGTSLTIQCQVDSQVTMMFWYRQQPGQSLTLIATANQGSEATYESGFVIDKFPISRPNLTFSTLTVSNMSPEDSSIYLCSVVQTGAYGNTFGSGTRLTVV.

In the case of this clonotype: The germline gene is not matched at one end of the junction; a read error may be the cause. The rearrangement links TRBV6-5 to TRBJ2-2; D possibly corresponds to TRBD2 (5 bases). This CDR3 contains 13 residues. Germline V gene lookup returns CDR1 MNHEY and CDR2 SVGAGI. The CDR3 region is CAISRGRAGELFF. CDR3 in DNA: TGTGCCATCAGCCGTGGCCGGGCCGGGGAGCTGTTCTTT.

Details on this clonotype: A read error may produce the germline difference seen at one junction end. This chain uses TRBV6-5 with TRBJ1-2; 8 bases align to TRBD1. CDR3 length: 16 amino acids. Looked up from germline, CDR1 is MNHEY and CDR2 is SVGAGI. The CDR3 spells CASSKTGQGAYYGYTF. DNA for the CDR3: TGTGCCAGCAGCAAAACCGGACAGGGAGCTTACTATGGCTATACCTTC.

Worth noting for this clonotype: The germline gene is not matched at one end of the junction; a read error may be the cause. The chain links TRBV7-9 to TRBJ1-2; D uncertain. CDR3 length: 14 residues. Germline V gene sequence: CDR1 SEHNR, CDR2 FQNEAQ (reference sequence). CDR3 sequence reads: CASSQSGSNYGYTF. The CDR3 nucleotides are TGTGCCAGCAGTCAGTCGGGGAGTAACTATGGTTACACCTTC.

About this clonotype: The junction and the germline gene differ at one end; a read error may be behind it. The rearrangement joins TRBV10-3 to TRBJ1-6, with D tentatively TRBD1 (5 bases). The length of the CDR3 is 14 residues. Germline assignment: CDR1 ENHRY and CDR2 SYGVKD. The CDR3 bases are TGTGCCATCAGGCCCGGGACGGTTAATTCATCCCTCCACTTT. Translating gives CAIRPGTVNSSLHF.

Notes on this clonotype: The junction shows a germline mismatch at one end, possibly a read error. The chain joins TRBV29-1 to TRBJ2-7; TRBD2 agrees at 13 bases. Germline assignment: CDR1 SQVTM and CDR2 ANQGSEA. This CDR3 is built from 15 residues. CDR3 amino acids: CSVFGTSGTTCEQYF. CDR3 in DNA: TGTAGCGTGTTTGGGACTAGCGGGACTACCTGCGAGCAGTACTTC.

For this clonotype: Compared with germline, one end of the junction differs, possibly owing to a read error. CDR3 residues: CASSGRSTDTRYF. The CDR3 DNA follows: TGTGCCTCGTCTGGTCGGAGCACGGATACGCGGTATTTT. The chain has TRBV11-2 and TRBJ2-3; D unclear. Germline V gene data show CDR1 as SGHAT and CDR2 as FQNNGV. The CDR3 length is 13 residues. The complete variable domain, with remaining parts taken from reference TRBV11-2 and TRBJ2-3, reads EAGVAQSPRYKIIEKRQSVAFWCNPISGHATLYWYQQILGQGPKLLIQFQNNGVVDDSQLPKDRFSAERLKGVDSTLKIQPAKLEDSAVYLCASSGRSTDTRYFGPGTRLTVL.

As concerns this clonotype: This is likely a read error, given that the CDR3 carries no conserved phenylalanine or tryptophan at its end. The V call is TRBV11-2, the J call TRBJ2-5, with a possible D match to TRBD1 (5 bases). Germline V gene data show CDR1 as SGHAT and CDR2 as FQNNGV. This CDR3 region has 13 residues. Deletions cut 5 bases from V and 4 bases from J, with 11 bases between. CDR3 nucleotides: TGTGCCAGCAGCCCCCAGGGTCCAGAGACCCAGTACTAC. Its translation: CASSPQGPETQYY.

This sequence joins TRBV20-1 and TRBJ2-1, with D unclear. V gave up 0 bases and J gave up 9 bases, with 18 bases separating them. This CDR3 contains 15 residues. Germline lookup yields CDR1 DFQATT and CDR2 SNEGSKA (reference sequence). CDR3 nucleotide sequence: TGCAGTGCTAGAGACCCCGCCCGGACCAGCAGTGAGCAGTTCTTC. It codes for CSARDPARTSSEQFF.

This clonotype came up once. An end of the junction differs from the germline gene, which may be a read error. This chain connects TRBV6-2 or TRBV6-3 to TRBJ2-1; D possibly corresponds to TRBD1 (6 bases). Per the germline V gene, CDR1 is MNHEY and CDR2 is SVGEGT. CDR3 size: 15 residues. The CDR3 DNA reads as TGTGCCAGCAGGCGGACAGACTGGGGAGACAATGAGCAGTTGTTC. Protein sequence: CASRRTDWGDNEQLF.

This clonotype has a single count. The germline gene is not matched at one end of the junction; a read error may be the cause. The V gene is TRBV6-2 or TRBV6-3, the J gene TRBJ2-3; unclear D gene. The CDR3 consists of 13 residues. Per germline, CDR1 MNHEY and CDR2 SVGEGT. DNA for the CDR3: TGTGCCAGCAGTGGGCACATGAGGAATACGCAATATTTT. It specifies CASSGHMRNTQYF.

Details on this clonotype: At one end, the junction sequence differs from germline, possibly due to a read error. The rearrangement links TRBV29-1 to TRBJ2-2; D may be TRBD1 or TRBD2 (6 bases each). Germline values: CDR1 SQVTM, CDR2 ANQGSEA. CDR3 length: 14 amino acids. CDR3 residues: CSADVVGGTRELFF. Written as DNA, the CDR3 is TGCAGCGCTGACGTGGTGGGGGGCACCCGGGAGCTGTTTTTT.

On this clonotype: A junction end diverges from the germline sequence, so it may reflect a read error. The chain has TRBV18 and TRBJ1-1; possible D gene TRBD1, 6 bases. The CDR3 is made up of 17 amino acids. From germline, CDR1 is KGHSH and CDR2 LQKENI. CDR3: CANSPRMTGGVYTEAFF. Written as DNA, the CDR3 is TGTGCCAACTCACCAAGGATGACAGGTGGGGTTTACACTGAAGCCTTCTTT.

This chain uses TRBV6-5 with TRBJ2-6; D might be TRBD1 (6 bases). Germline V CDR1 and CDR2: MNHEY, SVGAGI. The CDR3 extends over 18 amino acids. Trimming removed 6 bases from V and 4 bases from J, with 22 bases in between. CDR3 sequence (DNA): TGTGCCAGCAGCCAGCGAGGGGGAGCCGGCTCCGGGGCCAACGTCCTGACTTTC. This sequence encodes CASSQRGGAGSGANVLTF.

Notes on this clonotype: A clone one base away is much larger, so this may be a read error. This sequence joins TRBV20-1 and TRBJ2-1; TRBD1 matches 7 bases. The V gene end was trimmed by 7 bases and the J gene end by 4 bases; junction bases not matched to a gene: 10. CDR1 is DFQATT, CDR2 SNEGSKA, per germline (reference sequence). The CDR3 spans 14 residues. CDR3 DNA: TGCAGTGTAGAACCGGGACAGAAATACAATGAGCAGTTCTTC. Its translation: CSVEPGQKYNEQFF.

This clonotype was counted once. The CDR3 does not close with the conserved phenylalanine or tryptophan, likely indicating a read error. This rearrangement joins TRBV5-6 to TRBJ2-2; no reliable D call. From germline, CDR1 is SGHDT and CDR2 YYEEEE. V shed 6 bases and J shed 5 bases, with 8 bases lying between them. The CDR3 is 12 amino acids. The CDR3 DNA reads as TGTGCCAGCATCCCCCCGACCGGGGAGCTGTTTGTT. The encoded protein is CASIPPTGELFV.

Of note for this clonotype: One junction end does not reproduce the germline sequence, and a read error may be involved. The chain is built from TRBV7-9 and TRBJ1-1, with unresolved D. Germline V gene sequence: CDR1 SEHNR, CDR2 FQNEAQ (reference sequence). The CDR3 consists of 13 residues. CDR3 coding DNA: TGTGACAGCAGCTCCGAACACAACACTGAAGCTTTCTTT. Protein product: CDSSSEHNTEAFF.

As for this clonotype: The junction departs from the called germline gene at one end, perhaps through a read error. The chain uses TRBV28 and TRBJ1-1; D gene ambiguous. Germline loops: CDR1 MDHEN, CDR2 SYDVKM. The CDR3 spans 15 residues. CDR3 loop: CASNLWPSYYTEALF. The CDR3 nucleotides read TGTGCCAGCAATTTATGGCCCAGTTACTACACTGAAGCTCTCTTT.